Sequencing of this T cell receptor beta chain was carried out in a study of CD8 T cells in Susac syndrome. It was with random hexamers that about 0.45 to 1 ug RNA was reverse transcribed. The amplification used immunoSEQ multiplex PCR on TCR beta CDR3; it spanned 54 Vbeta and 13 Jbeta. One entry per CDR3 protein results from TCRdb running MiXCR on the immunoSEQ multiplex PCR reads. The sample has about 140,000 distinct CDR3 sequences; around 96% are singletons. The CDR3 totals 14 residues. V was clipped by 2 bases and J by 4 bases, with 12 bases between them. CDR1 is SGHNT, CDR2 YYREEE, per germline (reference sequence). CD8+ and CD4+ blood T cells underwent TCR beta sequencing. The multiple sclerosis control cohort comprised treatment-naive individuals presenting with stable or active relapsing-remitting disease. Both CD4+ and CD8+ T cells were negatively isolated, and TEMRA cells underwent FACS enrichment.

The chain combines TRBV5-4 with TRBJ1-1; D perhaps matches TRBD1 (5 bases). This TCR came from a human donor with multiple sclerosis. Sequenced: CD4+ T cells from PBMCs. CDR3 region: CASSLRGGGTEAFF. The CDR3 bases are TGTGCCAGCAGCTTACGGGGCGGGGGCACTGAAGCTTTCTTT.